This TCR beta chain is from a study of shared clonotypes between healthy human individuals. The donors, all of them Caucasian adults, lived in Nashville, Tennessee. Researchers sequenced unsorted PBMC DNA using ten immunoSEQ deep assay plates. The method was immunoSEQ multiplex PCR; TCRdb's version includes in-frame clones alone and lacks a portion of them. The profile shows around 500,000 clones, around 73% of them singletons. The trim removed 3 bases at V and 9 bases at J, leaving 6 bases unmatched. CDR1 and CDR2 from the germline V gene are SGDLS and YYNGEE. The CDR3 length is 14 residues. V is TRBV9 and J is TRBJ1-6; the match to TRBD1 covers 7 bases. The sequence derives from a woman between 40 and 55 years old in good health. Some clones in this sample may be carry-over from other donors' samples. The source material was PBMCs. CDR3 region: CASSDRDSISPLHF. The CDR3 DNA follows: TGTGCCAGCAGCGACCGGGACAGTATTTCACCCCTCCACTTT. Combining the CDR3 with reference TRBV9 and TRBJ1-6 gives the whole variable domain DSGVTQTPKHLITATGQRVTLRCSPRSGDLSVYWYQQSLDQGLQFLIQYYNGEERAKGNILERFSAQQFPDLHSELNLSSLELGDSALYFCASSDRDSISPLHFGNGTRLTVT.